One sample yielded the 29 T cell receptor beta chains listed below, sequenced in a study of PD-1 blockade in classical Hodgkin lymphoma. Time point specified: cycle 4 day 1 (C4D1), after 6 weeks of nivolumab. Each patient's relapse followed autologous stem cell transplantation, and brentuximab vedotin exposure varied. Negative magnetic selection isolated CD4+ T cells from thawed PBMCs. Sequencing was performed with immunoSEQ multiplex PCR; in TCRdb, only in-frame clones are kept and a portion is missing. The sample consists of under 30,000 clones, 70% to 90% of them appearing once. This material consisted of CD4+ T cells from blood, taken before the fourth cycle of nivolumab. These TCRs come from a human donor with classical Hodgkin lymphoma.

This rearrangement joins TRBV29-1 to TRBJ1-2, with D unclear. V shed 4 bases and J shed 0 bases, with 9 bases lying between them. The CDR3 runs 13 residues. Germline assignment: CDR1 SQVTM and CDR2 ANQGSEA. The CDR3 bases are TGCAGCGTTGCGGGAGATACTAACTATGGCTACACCTTC. Protein sequence: CSVAGDTNYGYTF.

The chain joins TRBV19 to TRBJ2-7; perhaps D is TRBD1 or TRBD2 (5 bases each). Looked up from germline, CDR1 is LNHDA and CDR2 is SQIVND (reference sequence). V was cut by 8 bases and J by 2 bases, with 10 bases left in between. The CDR3 extends over 12 amino acids. In DNA, the CDR3 is TGTGCCAGTGGGGACGGAACCTACGAGCAGTACTTC. Translation gives CASGDGTYEQYF.

This rearrangement joins TRBV28 to TRBJ2-7; D remains unclear. Germline values: CDR1 MDHEN, CDR2 SYDVKM. CDR3 length equals 12 residues. Trimming cost V 1 base and J 3 bases, with 4 bases left between them. The CDR3 here is CASSLFNYEQYF. The CDR3 nucleotides read TGTGCCAGCAGTTTATTCAACTACGAGCAGTACTTC.

V and J are TRBV28 and TRBJ2-1, with D possibly being TRBD2 (5 bases). CDR1 is MDHEN and CDR2 is SYDVKM in the germline V gene. Trimming removed 1 base at V and 4 bases at J, with 17 bases between. The CDR3 contains 17 residues. The CDR3 here is CASSLSTRHKSYNEQFF. CDR3 coding DNA: TGTGCCAGCAGTTTATCCACTAGACACAAGAGTTACAATGAGCAGTTCTTC.

The rearrangement joins TRBV15 to TRBJ2-1; D remains ambiguous. V lost 0 bases and J lost 0, with 6 bases in between. In germline, CDR1 is LNHNV, CDR2 YYDKDF (reference sequence). The CDR3 is made up of 15 amino acids. The CDR3 reads CATSRDWSSYNEQFF. The CDR3 nucleotides are TGTGCCACCAGCAGAGACTGGAGCTCCTACAATGAGCAGTTCTTC.

The genes are TRBV11-2 and TRBJ2-1; 11 bases fit TRBD1. J was trimmed by 1 base and V by 2 bases; bases with no gene match: 4. Germline V gives CDR1 SGHAT, CDR2 FQNNGV. The CDR3 totals 17 residues. CDR3 nucleotide sequence: TGTGCCAGCAGCTTAACGGGACAGGGGGTATCCTACAATGAGCAGTTCTTC. This encodes CASSLTGQGVSYNEQFF.

CDR3 loop: CASSLGLAGGFGTGELFF. The CDR3 nucleotides read TGTGCCAGCAGCCTGGGACTAGCGGGAGGGTTTGGCACCGGGGAGCTGTTTTTT. The chain uses TRBV7-7 and TRBJ2-2; 16 positions match TRBD2. CDR1 and CDR2 (germline): SSHAT, FNYEAQ (reference sequence). The J segment lost 4 bases and the V segment lost 5 bases, leaving 7 bases of the junction unmatched. The CDR3 consists of 18 residues.

The chain is built from TRBV6-1 and TRBJ1-6; tentatively, D is TRBD1 (6 bases). This CDR3 is 15 amino acids long. Germline V gene lookup returns CDR1 MNHNS and CDR2 SASEGT. V lost 9 bases and J 2 bases, leaving 14 bases between the germline ends. CDR3 protein: CASVANRAYNSPLHF. CDR3 nucleotide sequence: TGTGCCAGTGTCGCAAACAGGGCCTATAATTCACCCCTCCACTTT.

For this clone: The junction and the germline gene differ at one end; a read error may be behind it. The rearrangement joins TRBV6-8 to TRBJ2-7, with D possibly matching TRBD2 (5 bases). CDR1 is MNHGY, CDR2 SAAAGT, per germline. The CDR3 has 14 amino acids. DNA of the CDR3: TGTGCCAGCAGTGAGGGCAGGTCCGGCTACGAGCAGTGCTTC. It specifies CASSEGRSGYEQCF.

The chain combines TRBV18 with TRBJ2-5; 9 positions agree with TRBD1. This CDR3 contains 18 residues. Germline assignment: CDR1 KGHSH and CDR2 LQKENI. Trimming at V came to 2 bases and at J to 1 base, leaving 11 bases not matched to a gene. DNA for the CDR3: TGTGCCAGCTCACCAAATGCGCCGGGACAGGGAATCCAAGAGACCCAGTACTTC. Translation gives CASSPNAPGQGIQETQYF.

This clone was counted a few times. The chain has TRBV2 and TRBJ1-5, with TRBD1 matching over 9 bases. The junction had 2 bases not matched to a gene; V was cut back by 4 bases and J by 4 bases. This CDR3 has 14 amino acids. CDR1 is SNHLY and CDR2 is FYNNEI in the germline V gene. The DNA of the CDR3 is TGTGCCAGCAGTGCGGACAGGGGAAATCAGCCCCAGCATTTT. Translating it yields CASSADRGNQPQHF.

The chain employs TRBV19 and TRBJ2-5; 7 bases map to TRBD2. The germline CDR1 and CDR2 sequences are LNHDA and SQIVND (reference sequence). J was trimmed by 4 bases and V by 9 bases; bases with no gene match: 8. This CDR3 spans 13 amino acids. The CDR3 coding sequence is TGTGCCAGCCGACTAGCCGGTTCAGAGACCCAGTACTTC. This codes for CASRLAGSETQYF.

V gene TRBV9 combines with J gene TRBJ1-2; D gene ambiguous. The CDR3 sequence is 14 residues long. Germline CDR1 reads SGDLS; CDR2 reads YYNGEE. Trimming stripped 2 bases from V and 0 bases from J, with 8 bases between. CDR3 coding DNA: TGTGCCAGCAGCGTGGGTACTGCTAACTATGGCTACACCTTC. It specifies CASSVGTANYGYTF.

The V call is TRBV11-2, the J call TRBJ2-3; 12 nucleotides match TRBD2. The CDR3 has 16 residues. The germline V gene encodes CDR1 SGHAT and CDR2 FQNNGV. With V trimmed by 3 bases and J by 2 bases, 3 bases remained unmatched. The CDR3 bases are TGTGCCAGCAGCTTGACTAGCGGGAGCCCCACAGATACGCAGTATTTT. Residues: CASSLTSGSPTDTQYF.

This chain joins TRBV2 and TRBJ1-2; possible D gene TRBD1, 6 bases. V was clipped by 1 base and J by 14 bases, with 20 bases between them. Germline V lookup: CDR1 SNHLY, CDR2 FYNNEI. The CDR3 contains 14 residues. For the CDR3, the DNA is TGTGCCAGCAGTGAAGGAAGGGGTTTGACAGGCGAAACCTTC. Translating gives CASSEGRGLTGETF.

The CDR3 sequence: CSVWNRGGYEQYF. The CDR3 DNA reads TGCAGCGTTTGGAACAGGGGGGGCTACGAGCAGTACTTC. The chain combines TRBV29-1 with TRBJ2-5; maybe TRBD1 (8 bases). The DNA end is a closer match to TRBJ2-7, so the J assignment may be wrong. This CDR3 is 13 amino acids long. Germline V gene sequence: CDR1 SQVTM, CDR2 ANQGSEA.

The V call is TRBV19, the J call TRBJ2-7, with 7 nucleotides matching TRBD1. Germline lookup yields CDR1 LNHDA and CDR2 SQIVND (reference sequence). This CDR3 region has 15 residues. V lost 5 bases and J lost 6; bases outside the gene matches: 13. CDR3 coding DNA: TGTGCCAGTAGTGCCCAAGCCCAACAGGGGCTCGAGCAGTACTTC. The encoded protein is CASSAQAQQGLEQYF.

This chain links TRBV7-8 with TRBJ1-2; possibly TRBD1 for D (5 bases). Trimming removed 1 base from V and 2 bases from J, with 8 bases in between. Germline V gene data show CDR1 as SGHVS and CDR2 as FQNEAQ. CDR3 length: 14 residues. The CDR3 coding sequence is TGTGCCAGCAGCTTAGTCCGGGACAACTATGGCTACACCTTC. Protein: CASSLVRDNYGYTF.

The V and J genes are TRBV7-6 and TRBJ2-7; possibly TRBD2 for D (6 bases). CDR3 length: 18 amino acids. V gave up 1 base and J gave up 4 bases, with 23 bases separating them. The germline CDR1 and CDR2 sequences are SGHVS and FNYEAQ. Here the CDR3 reads CASSLEGWGTPKGYEQYF. As DNA, the CDR3 is TGTGCCAGCAGCTTAGAGGGTTGGGGGACTCCGAAGGGATACGAGCAGTACTTC.

V is TRBV18 and J is TRBJ2-5; TRBD1 might be the D (5 bases). Germline CDR1 reads KGHSH; CDR2 reads LQKENI. The CDR3 spans 13 residues. Trimming took 5 bases from V and 9 from J, leaving 16 bases between them. CDR3 bases: TGTGCCAGCTCAGTCGACAGTAGCTTTCCCCAGTACTTC. As protein: CASSVDSSFPQYF.

The chain uses TRBV5-1 and TRBJ1-4; no definite D call. There are 11 residues in the CDR3. Germline CDR1 SGHRS, CDR2 YFSETQ. The V and J ends lost 8 bases and 4 bases respectively, with 6 bases between them. CDR3 DNA sequence: TGCGCCAGTCGGCTTAATGAAAAACTGTTTTTT. Protein sequence: CASRLNEKLFF.

The table lists this clone with a few counts. The gene calls are TRBV7-2 and TRBJ1-2; TRBD1 agrees at 8 bases. V shed 7 bases and J 6 bases; nucleotides not matched to a gene: 10. This CDR3 is built from 14 residues. Germline CDR1 reads SGHTA; CDR2 reads FQGNSA. CDR3 amino acids: CASKPVSGGDGYTF. In nucleotides, the CDR3 is TGTGCCAGCAAACCCGTATCAGGGGGCGATGGCTACACCTTC.

The rearrangement joins TRBV7-2 to TRBJ1-2; 8 positions agree with TRBD1. Germline trimming cut 6 bases from V and 6 bases from J; bases unmatched to any gene: 9. The CDR3 is made up of 14 amino acids. Germline assignment: CDR1 SGHTA and CDR2 FQGNSA. In nucleotides, the CDR3 is TGTGCCAGCAGGTCCGGACAGGGTCAGAATGGCTACACCTTC. Its protein product is CASRSGQGQNGYTF.

This rearrangement joins TRBV27 to TRBJ1-1, with D perhaps TRBD1 (5 bases). CDR3 size: 15 residues. Trimming pared 3 bases from V and 0 bases from J, leaving 11 bases between. Germline CDR1 and CDR2: MNHEY and SMNVEV (reference sequence). The CDR3 sequence is CASSFFSGMNTEAFF. CDR3 nucleotides: TGTGCCAGCAGTTTCTTCTCAGGGATGAACACTGAAGCTTTCTTT.

The V and J genes are TRBV4-1 and TRBJ2-2; no firm D call. This CDR3 spans 14 amino acids. From germline, CDR1 is MGHRA and CDR2 YSYEKL. Trimming removed 2 bases at V and 7 bases at J, with 11 bases between. In DNA form, the CDR3 reads TGCGCCAGCAGCCAACCACCCGGTCTCGGGGAGCTGTTTTTT. This codes for CASSQPPGLGELFF.

The chain has TRBV2 and TRBJ1-4; D not certain. Germline CDR1 SNHLY, CDR2 FYNNEI. Deletions cut 6 bases from V and 8 bases from J, with 4 bases between. There are 10 residues in the CDR3. CDR3 protein: CASSSEKLFF. The CDR3, as DNA: TGTGCCAGCAGCAGCGAAAAACTGTTTTTT.

The gene calls are TRBV5-4 and TRBJ2-7; D is possibly TRBD2 (5 bases). The CDR3 length is 14 residues. V lost 4 bases and J 5 bases, leaving 16 bases between the germline ends. Germline loops: CDR1 SGHNT, CDR2 YYREEE (reference sequence). This chain's CDR3 is CASSQHISLDEQYF. CDR3 in DNA: TGTGCCAGCAGCCAACATATATCACTAGACGAGCAGTACTTC.

This chain connects TRBV7-8 to TRBJ1-1; D is undetermined. Germline-derived CDR1 and CDR2 are SGHVS and FQNEAQ. Deletions cut 1 base from V and 2 bases from J, with 8 bases between. The CDR3 totals 14 residues. CDR3: CASSLEGGNTEAFF. CDR3 nucleotide sequence: TGTGCCAGCAGCTTAGAGGGTGGAAACACTGAAGCTTTCTTT.

The chain recombines TRBV19 with TRBJ2-7, with 9 bases lining up with TRBD1. Germline-derived CDR1 and CDR2 are LNHDA and SQIVND (reference sequence). The length of the CDR3 is 14 residues. V shed 4 bases and J 2 bases; nucleotides not matched to a gene: 3. CDR3 bases: TGTGCCAGTAGTAAGGGACAGGGAACCTACGAGCAGTACTTC. Protein product: CASSKGQGTYEQYF.